This T cell receptor beta chain was obtained from a study of T cell changes during pregnancy in multiple sclerosis. The ends lost 3 bases at V and 0 bases at J; junction bases unmatched: 2. The germline V gene encodes CDR1 SNHLY and CDR2 FYNNEI. This CDR3 has 15 residues. The data were produced by immunoSEQ multiplex PCR, yet TCRdb's version contains in-frame clones alone and is incomplete. The data show tens of thousands of clones, with 75% to 95% seen just once and around 2.2% held by the top ten. Specimen: peripheral blood, collected in the first trimester of pregnancy. This clonotype was sampled from a female donor in good health, enrolled as a control in a pregnancy study. This sequence joins TRBV2 and TRBJ1-3, with 7 bases aligning to TRBD1. CDR3 sequence (DNA): TGTGCCAGCAGTGAGACAGGGCTCTCTGGAAACACCATATATTTT. Amino acids: CASSETGLSGNTIYF. Supplemented by reference TRBV2 and TRBJ1-3, the full variable domain reads EPEVTQTPSHQVTQMGQEVILRCVPISNHLYFYWYRQILGQKVEFLVSFYNNEISEKSEIFDDQFSVERPDGSNFTLKIRSTKLEDSAMYFCASSETGLSGNTIYFGEGSWLTVV.